Shown below are 2 T cell receptor beta chains from a single sample sequenced in a study of blood T cell repertoires in COVID-19. TCRdb's copy holds only in-frame clones and misses some; the assay was immunoSEQ multiplex PCR. Of over 300,000 clones detected, 90% appear once; the ten largest clones hold around 6.3%. Sequencing input: peripheral blood. These receptors originate from a man aged 18 to 30 with active or convalescent COVID-19.

The V call is TRBV27, the J call TRBJ1-5; TRBD1 agrees at 8 bases. From germline, CDR1 is MNHEY and CDR2 SMNVEV (reference sequence). The V gene end was trimmed by 1 base and the J gene end by 1 base; junction bases not matched to a gene: 6. This CDR3 is 17 amino acids long. CDR3 bases: TGTGCCAGCAGTTTATTTCCCGGGACAGGAAGCAATCAGCCCCAGCATTTT. Translation: CASSLFPGTGSNQPQHF.

The chain recombines TRBV29-1 with TRBJ1-2; D is perhaps TRBD1 (5 bases). The V gene's germline CDR1 is SQVTM and CDR2 ANQGSEA. The CDR3 has 13 amino acids. The germline V and J ends were trimmed by 6 bases and 1 base, with 12 bases remaining between them. The chain's CDR3 is CSVTGTINYGYTF. The CDR3 region has the DNA TGCAGCGTAACAGGAACAATTAACTATGGCTACACCTTC.